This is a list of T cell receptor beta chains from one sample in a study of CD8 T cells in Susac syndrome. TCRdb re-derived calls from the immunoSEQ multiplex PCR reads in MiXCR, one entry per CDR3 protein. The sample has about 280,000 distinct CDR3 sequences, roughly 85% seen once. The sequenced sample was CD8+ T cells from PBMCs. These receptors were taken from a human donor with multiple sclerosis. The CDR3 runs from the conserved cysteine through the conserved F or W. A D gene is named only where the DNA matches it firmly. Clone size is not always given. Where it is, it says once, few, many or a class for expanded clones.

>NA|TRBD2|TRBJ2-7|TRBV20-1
TGCAGTGCTAGCCCTAGCGGGGACCACTACGAGCAGTACTTC
CSASPSGDHYEQYF
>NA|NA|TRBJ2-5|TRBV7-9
TGTGCCAGCAGCTTAGCGAGTCGGCAAGAGACCCAGTACTTC
CASSLASRQETQYF
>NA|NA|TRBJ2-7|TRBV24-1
TGTGCCACCAGTGAAGGCGAAAGGGGATACGAGCAGTACTTC
CATSEGERGYEQYF
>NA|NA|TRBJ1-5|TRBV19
TGTGCCAGTAGTATAGATCTGGGCGATCAGCCCCAGCATTTT
CASSIDLGDQPQHF
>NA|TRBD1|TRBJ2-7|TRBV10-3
TGTGCCATCAGTGAGCCGGGACAGGGAGTACGTGAGCAGTACTTC
CAISEPGQGVREQYF
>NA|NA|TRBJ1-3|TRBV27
TGTGCCAGCAGTTTAGACGGAGAGTCTGGAAACACCATATATTTT
CASSLDGESGNTIYF
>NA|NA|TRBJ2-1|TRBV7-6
TGTGCCACCGACCCAGGTCTGGGCAATGAGCAGTTCTTC
CATDPGLGNEQFF
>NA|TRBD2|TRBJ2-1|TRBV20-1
TGCAGTGCTAGAGATTCCTTGACTAGCGGGAGACGAGGCGATGAGCAGTTCTTC
CSARDSLTSGRRGDEQFF
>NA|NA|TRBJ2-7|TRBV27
TGTGCCAGCACCCAGGGGGGTAACGACGAGCAGTACTTC
CASTQGGNDEQYF
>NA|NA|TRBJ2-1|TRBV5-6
TGTGCCAGCAGCTTGGCCGCACTGTCTCCCTACAATGAGCAGTTCTTC
CASSLAALSPYNEQFF
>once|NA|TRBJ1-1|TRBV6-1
TGTGCCAGCAGTCCGATGGGGTGGGATGTGCACACTGAAGCTTTCTTT
CASSPMGWDVHTEAFF
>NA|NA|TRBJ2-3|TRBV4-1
TGCGCCAGCAGCCTCGTAGTAGACACAGATACGCAGTATTTT
CASSLVVDTDTQYF
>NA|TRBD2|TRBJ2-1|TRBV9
TGTGCCAGCAGCGTAGAATATAGACTAGCGGAATACAATGAGCAGTTCTTC
CASSVEYRLAEYNEQFF
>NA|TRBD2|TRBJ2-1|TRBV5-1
TGCGCCAGCAGCCCCAGGACTAGCGGCACCTACAATGAGCAGTTCTTC
CASSPRTSGTYNEQFF
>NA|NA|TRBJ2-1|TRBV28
TGTGCCAGCAGTTTGCTCCCCCGGGATCTCTCCTACAATGAGCAGTTCTTC
CASSLLPRDLSYNEQFF
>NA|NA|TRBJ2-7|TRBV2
TGTGCCAGCAGTTCCGGGACCGTTAGTTGGGACGAGCAGTACTTC
CASSSGTVSWDEQYF
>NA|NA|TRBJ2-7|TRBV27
TGTGCCAGCAGTCCCGGGGCAGGCACCGAGCAGTACTTC
CASSPGAGTEQYF
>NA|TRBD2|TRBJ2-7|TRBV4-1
TGCGTCAGCAGCCCAGAGACTAGCGGGAATGCCTACGAGCAGTACTTC
CVSSPETSGNAYEQYF
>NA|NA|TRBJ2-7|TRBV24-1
TGTGCCACCAGTGATTCAGGGTGGGAGCAGTACTTC
CATSDSGWEQYF
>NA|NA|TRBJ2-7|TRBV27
TGTGCCAGCAAGGCGGACAGTGACTACGAGCAGTACTTC
CASKADSDYEQYF
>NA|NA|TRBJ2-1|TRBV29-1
TGCAGCATACGCGGTGGGACTGGACGAAGCAACAATGAGCAGTTCTTC
CSIRGGTGRSNNEQFF
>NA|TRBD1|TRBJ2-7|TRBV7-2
TGTGCCAGCAGCTTAGGGGGACAGGGAATTGGGAAATTTTACGAGCAGTACTTC
CASSLGGQGIGKFYEQYF
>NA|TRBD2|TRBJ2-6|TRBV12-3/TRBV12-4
TGTGCCAGCAGAAGCTCTAGCGGGAGTAAGTCTGGGGCCAACGTCCTGACTTTC
CASRSSSGSKSGANVLTF
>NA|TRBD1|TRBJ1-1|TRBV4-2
TGTGCCAGCAGCCACCGACAGGGGACTTTCTTT
CASSHRQGTFF
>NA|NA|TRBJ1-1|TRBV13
TGTGCCAGCAGCCCAGGCACAGGGCGGTCTGAAGCTTTCTTT
CASSPGTGRSEAFF
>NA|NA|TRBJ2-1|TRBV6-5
TGTGCCAGCAGTTACTCGATGGCTAGCCGTTACAATGAGCAGTTCTTC
CASSYSMASRYNEQFF
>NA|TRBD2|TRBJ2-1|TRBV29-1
TGCAGCTACAGACCCCTAGCGGGAGGTCCCAATGAGCAGTTCTTC
CSYRPLAGGPNEQFF
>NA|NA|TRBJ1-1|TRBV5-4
TGTGCCAGCACTGACCCGATGAACGAAGCTTTCTTT
CASTDPMNEAFF
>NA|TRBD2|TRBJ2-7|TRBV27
TGTGCCAGCAGTTTCCACCATCGGGAGGTAGAGCAGTACTTC
CASSFHHREVEQYF